This is a list of T cell receptor beta chains from one sample in a study of vaccination and CD4 T cells after COVID-19. Their antigens are not known. TCRdb recomputed calls from the PCR reads with MiXCR, one row per CDR3 protein. The table has roughly 22,000 distinct CDR3 sequences, 32% seen once. The source material was cultured CD4+ T cells from blood. These receptor sequences come from a human donor with COVID-19. The CDR3 runs from the conserved cysteine through the conserved F or W. The D gene is left open where the match is weak. The size entry is marked missing in some rows and otherwise reads once, few, many or a size class.

cdr3_nt	cdr3_aa	clone_size	cdr3_length	d_call	v_call	j_call
TGTGCCAGCTCACCGGTACTAGACCCAGATACGCAGTATTTT	CASSPVLDPDTQYF	.	14	.	TRBV18	TRBJ2-3
TGTGCCAGCAGCTCACTCTACGAGCAGTACTTC	CASSSLYEQYF	.	11	.	TRBV7-2	TRBJ2-7
TGTGCCACCAGCAGAGATTCTTTGAGGGGGCAGGGTCCATCTGGAAACACCATATATTTT	CATSRDSLRGQGPSGNTIYF	few	20	TRBD1	TRBV15	TRBJ1-3
TGTGCCAGCAGCTCTTGGACAGCAGATACGCAGTATTTT	CASSSWTADTQYF	.	13	.	TRBV5-4	TRBJ2-3
TGCGCCAGCACCCGGGGGTATGAGCAGTTCTTC	CASTRGYEQFF	.	11	.	TRBV4-1	TRBJ2-1
TGTGCCAGCAGTTCTACCACCACCATTAGCTCCTATAATTCACCCCTCCACTTT	CASSSTTTISSYNSPLHF	.	18	.	TRBV27	TRBJ1-6
TGTGCCATTAGGACAGGGGACACAGATACGCAGTATTTT	CAIRTGDTDTQYF	.	13	TRBD1	TRBV10-3	TRBJ2-3
TGTGCCAGCAGTGAAGTGGCTAGCGGGGCGGGTACGCAGTATTTT	CASSEVASGAGTQYF	few	15	TRBD2	TRBV6-1	TRBJ2-3
TGCAGTGCTAGAGAGGACGGCTACGAGCAGTACTTC	CSAREDGYEQYF	few	12	.	TRBV20-1	TRBJ2-7
TGTGCCAGCAGCAGCGGACAGGGGTTTAATTCACCCCTCCACTTT	CASSSGQGFNSPLHF	.	15	TRBD1	TRBV7-2	TRBJ1-6
TGTGCCAGCAGTTTATGGCAGAACACTGAAGCTTTCTTT	CASSLWQNTEAFF	.	13	.	TRBV12-3/TRBV12-4	TRBJ1-1
TGTGCCAGCAGCTTACCGGCTAGCGGCACAGATACGCAGTATTTT	CASSLPASGTDTQYF	few	15	.	TRBV7-9	TRBJ2-3
TGTGCCAGCAGTGAAATGAGGGGGTGGGGCACCGGGGAGCTGTTTTTT	CASSEMRGWGTGELFF	.	16	.	TRBV6-1	TRBJ2-2
TGTGCCATCAGTGAGCTGCCAGGAAACATTCAGTACTTC	CAISELPGNIQYF	few	13	.	TRBV10-3	TRBJ2-4
TGCGCCAGCAGCCACCACCCTAGCGGGGGGGCCTACGAGCAGTACTTC	CASSHHPSGGAYEQYF	once	16	TRBD2	TRBV5-1	TRBJ2-7
TGCGCCAGCAGCTTGGCCCCTAGGAACAATGAGCAGTTCTTC	CASSLAPRNNEQFF	.	14	.	TRBV5-1	TRBJ2-1
TGCGCCAGCAGCGAGCAGCTCCAAGAGACCCAGTACTTC	CASSEQLQETQYF	.	13	.	TRBV5-1	TRBJ2-5
TGTGCCAGCACACGGGGGGATGGTGGGCAGTACTTC	CASTRGDGGQYF	once	12	TRBD2	TRBV2	TRBJ2-7
TGTGCCACCAGCGCAGGGACCAAAAACATTCAGTACTTC	CATSAGTKNIQYF	few	13	.	TRBV15	TRBJ2-4
TGTGCCAGTAGCCCAGAAGGACAGTTAAGCAATCAGCCCCAGCATTTT	CASSPEGQLSNQPQHF	.	16	.	TRBV19	TRBJ1-5
TGTGCCAGCTCACCACTCGCTCCAGGGGGCTCCACCTCCTATAATTCACCCCTCCACTTT	CASSPLAPGGSTSYNSPLHF	few	20	TRBD1	TRBV18	TRBJ1-6
TGCAGTGCTAGAGATTTGGGTCGGCTGACAGGGTTGGGCTATGGCTACACCTTC	CSARDLGRLTGLGYGYTF	few	18	TRBD1	TRBV20-1	TRBJ1-2
TGTGCCAGCAGTGAGGGGCGCCGCACAGATACGCAGTATTTT	CASSEGRRTDTQYF	.	14	.	TRBV2	TRBJ2-3
TGTGCCTGGAGTACCGAAGGGGTACGTGAAAAACTGTTTTTT	CAWSTEGVREKLFF	.	14	.	TRBV30	TRBJ1-4
TGTGCCAGCAGCCCGGACATCCCCACAGATACGCAGTATTTT	CASSPDIPTDTQYF	.	14	.	TRBV6-1	TRBJ2-3
TGTGCCAGTAAAGAACAGCCGGCCCTTAATTCACCCCTCCACTTT	CASKEQPALNSPLHF	.	15	.	TRBV19	TRBJ1-6
TGTGCCAGCAGTTTAGTCCCCGAGACCCAGTACTTC	CASSLVPETQYF	.	12	.	TRBV12-3/TRBV12-4	TRBJ2-5
TGTGCCAGCAGTGGGAGCATGGGACAGGGAGTGGAGACCCAGTACTTC	CASSGSMGQGVETQYF	.	16	TRBD1	TRBV6-1	TRBJ2-5
TGTGCCAGCAGCTTACCGGGTGGGGCAGTGGGGGAGCTGTTTTTT	CASSLPGGAVGELFF	few	15	.	TRBV7-6	TRBJ2-2
TGTGCCAGCAGCCCCTGGAACACTGAAGCTTTCTTT	CASSPWNTEAFF	few	12	.	TRBV11-3	TRBJ1-1
TGTGCCTGGAGTTCCCGGGAGCGACAGCCCCAGCATTTT	CAWSSRERQPQHF	few	13	.	TRBV30	TRBJ1-5
TGCGCCAGCAGCCTGGAGCTCGGGCGGGATGAAAAACTGTTTTTT	CASSLELGRDEKLFF	.	15	.	TRBV4-3	TRBJ1-4
TGTGCCAGCAGTTTAAGGGGGGGATTAGGGACAGATACGCAGTATTTT	CASSLRGGLGTDTQYF	few	16	.	TRBV27	TRBJ2-3
TGTGCCAGTAAACGGAGTAACAATGAGCAGTTCTTC	CASKRSNNEQFF	few	12	.	TRBV19	TRBJ2-1
TGTGCCATCACCAGATCGGGGAACACTGAAGCTTTCTTT	CAITRSGNTEAFF	few	13	.	TRBV10-3	TRBJ1-1
TGCGGGGGACAGGGAACGAACACCGGGGAGCTGTTTTTT	CGGQGTNTGELFF	.	13	TRBD1	TRBV20-1	TRBJ2-2
TGTGCCAATACCCGGCGCGTTCAAACTGAAGCTTTCTTT	CANTRRVQTEAFF	few	13	.	TRBV7-2	TRBJ1-1
TGTGCCAGCAGCCCGGTCAGGGGAACTAATTCACCCCTCCACTTT	CASSPVRGTNSPLHF	.	15	.	TRBV7-2	TRBJ1-6
TGCAGTGCTAGAGATTGGGGGATACCCGGGACAGGGTCGAACACTGAAGCTTTCTTT	CSARDWGIPGTGSNTEAFF	few	19	TRBD1	TRBV20-1	TRBJ1-1
TGCAGTGCTAGAGATTTGGGACTCGCAACTAATGAAAAACTGTTTTTT	CSARDLGLATNEKLFF	.	16	.	TRBV20-1	TRBJ1-4
TGCGCCAGCAGCCCGGAGGGGGATATCTATGGCTACACCTTC	CASSPEGDIYGYTF	few	14	.	TRBV5-1	TRBJ1-2
TGTGCCAGCAGCCCCAAACGCCTGCCCGTGGATACGCAGTATTTT	CASSPKRLPVDTQYF	few	15	.	TRBV7-2	TRBJ2-3
TGTGCCATCAGTGCCGGACAGAGCAATCAGCCCCAGCATTTT	CAISAGQSNQPQHF	.	14	.	TRBV10-3	TRBJ1-5
TGCGCCAGCAGCCAGCCGACAGGACTTAGCACAGATACGCAGTATTTT	CASSQPTGLSTDTQYF	.	16	.	TRBV5-1	TRBJ2-3
TGTGCCACCAGCAGACCGCCCGGGGTGGGCACGCAGTATTTT	CATSRPPGVGTQYF	few	14	.	TRBV15	TRBJ2-3
TGTGCCAGCAGTTCGGTTGGTGAGGGAGGGGGACCAGTCACCTTC	CASSSVGEGGGPVTF	.	15	.	TRBV28	TRBJ1-2
TGTGCCAGCAGGCTAGCGGGGGGGCGCTACGAGCAGTACTTC	CASRLAGGRYEQYF	.	14	TRBD2	TRBV28	TRBJ2-7
TGTGCCTGGAGTCAAGCCGAGCGGGGGTACACAGATACGCAGTATTTT	CAWSQAERGYTDTQYF	.	16	TRBD2	TRBV30	TRBJ2-3
TGTGCCAGCAGGACCCCCGGGGAACGCTCCTACGAGCAGTACTTC	CASRTPGERSYEQYF	few	15	.	TRBV6-2/TRBV6-3	TRBJ2-7